This note documents a single T cell receptor beta chain sequence. This entry belongs to a study of CD8 T cells in Susac syndrome. The multiple sclerosis controls comprised treatment-naive patients whose relapsing-remitting disease was stable or active. RNA, at about 0.45 to 1 ug, was reverse transcribed with random hexamers. TCRdb recomputed calls from the immunoSEQ multiplex PCR reads with MiXCR, one row per CDR3 protein. The repertoire holds about 430,000 distinct CDR3 sequences, with approximately 89% as singletons. CDR1 is SQVTM and CDR2 is ANQGSEA in the germline V gene. This CDR3 is built from 13 residues. V lost 3 bases to trimming and J lost 4 bases; unmatched junction nucleotides: 4.

Specimen: CD8+ T cells from PBMCs. V is TRBV29-1 and J is TRBJ2-3, with 7 bases matching TRBD2. The TCR sequence derives from a human donor with multiple sclerosis. The CDR3 sequence is CSVEMLAADTQYF. As DNA, the CDR3 is TGCAGCGTTGAGATGCTAGCGGCAGATACGCAGTATTTT.